Below are 13 T cell receptor beta chains sequenced from a single sample in a study of shared clonotypes between healthy human individuals. Naive CD8 cells lacked CD45RO, underwent positive selection for CCR7 and left out terminally differentiated effector memory CD45RA+ cells. Profiled with immunoSEQ multiplex PCR; TCRdb holds only in-frame clones, not every one. The sample comprises about 2 million clones, over 85% of which are singletons, and more than 0.95% rests with the top ten. Sequences were obtained from naive CD8+ T cells sorted from blood. The receptor source for this set is a man aged 18 to 35 in good health.

J is TRBJ2-1 and V is TRBV13, with TRBD2 matching over 12 bases. The CDR3 is 15 amino acids. The germline CDR1 and CDR2 sequences are PRHDT and FYEKMQ (reference sequence). V shed 5 bases, J shed 7 bases, and the junction held 6 bases outside the gene matches. The CDR3 DNA sequence: TGTGCCAGCAGCGCCAGGACTAGCGGGATAAATGAGCAGTTCTTC. It translates to CASSARTSGINEQFF.

This clone has only a few counts. This sample includes further DNA sequences coding for the same CDR3. This sequence joins TRBV4-1 and TRBJ1-1, with D possibly matching TRBD1 (6 bases). The CDR3 runs 15 residues. The V gene's germline CDR1 is MGHRA and CDR2 YSYEKL. The ends were cut back, 1 base at V and 1 base at J, with 10 bases in the middle. The CDR3 loop reads CASSQVTGGNTEAFF. CDR3 DNA sequence: TGCGCCAGCAGCCAAGTGACAGGCGGGAACACTGAAGCTTTCTTT.

The chain recombines TRBV19 with TRBJ2-7; 14 positions agree with TRBD2. V was pared by 3 bases and J by 6 bases, with 7 bases of the junction left unmatched. Germline CDR1 is LNHDA and CDR2 is SQIVND (reference sequence). The CDR3 length is 16 residues. The CDR3 loop is CASSIGPGLAGGEQYF. CDR3 coding DNA: TGTGCCAGTAGTATTGGCCCCGGACTAGCGGGAGGCGAGCAGTACTTC.

The chain links TRBV6-5 to TRBJ1-4; D not certain. V was cut by 4 bases and J by 5 bases, with 8 bases left in between. The CDR3 runs 13 residues. Per germline, CDR1 MNHEY and CDR2 SVGAGI. Here the CDR3 DNA reads TGTGCCAGCAGTTCCATTTCCAATGAAAAACTGTTTTTT. Translated: CASSSISNEKLFF.

The table lists this clone with a count of one. The chain recombines TRBV7-2 with TRBJ2-1; 11 positions agree with TRBD2. CDR3 size: 15 residues. CDR1 is SGHTA, CDR2 FQGNSA, per germline. The ends lost 5 bases at V and 4 bases at J; junction bases unmatched: 4. CDR3 bases: TGTGCCAGCAGCCCGGGACTAGCGGCTTACAATGAGCAGTTCTTC. Protein: CASSPGLAAYNEQFF. The full variable domain, rest sourced from reference TRBV7-2 and TRBJ2-1, is GAGVSQSPSNKVTEKGKDVELRCDPISGHTALYWYRQSLGQGLEFLIYFQGNSAPDKSGLPSDRFSAERTGGSVSTLTIQRTQQEDSAVYLCASSPGLAAYNEQFFGPGTRLTVL.

The V gene is TRBV6-5, the J gene TRBJ1-2, with D uncertain. Germline CDR1 is MNHEY and CDR2 is SVGAGI. The CDR3 consists of 14 residues. The ends were cut back, 5 bases at V and 2 bases at J, with 12 bases in the middle. The CDR3 bases are TGTGCCAGCAGTCAAGACGGAGGCAACTATGGCTACACCTTC. Translated: CASSQDGGNYGYTF.

The V gene is TRBV9, the J gene TRBJ1-1; no firm D call. This CDR3 is built from 15 residues. CDR1 and CDR2 (germline): SGDLS, YYNGEE. V lost 0 bases to trimming and J lost 3 bases, with 12 bases between them. The CDR3 DNA sequence: TGTGCCAGCAGCGTAGTCCCAGCCCTTGACACTGAAGCTTTCTTT. Its protein product is CASSVVPALDTEAFF.

The gene calls are TRBV2 and TRBJ1-1; 8 bases are a match to TRBD1. The CDR3 loop spans 13 amino acids. The V and J ends lost 11 bases and 3 bases, in that order; junction bases with no gene match: 8. The germline CDR1 and CDR2 sequences are SNHLY and FYNNEI. The CDR3 DNA is TGTGCCCGCTTGCAGGGGGCTCACACTGAAGCTTTCTTT. It codes for CARLQGAHTEAFF.

This chain uses TRBV30 with TRBJ2-7; D ambiguous. The CDR3 covers 13 residues. Trimming took 0 bases from V and 5 from J, leaving 11 bases between them. Looked up from germline, CDR1 is GTSNPN and CDR2 is SVGIG (reference sequence). The CDR3 nucleotides are TGTGCCTGGAGTGTAGCCTTTATCCACGAGCAGTACTTC. This codes for CAWSVAFIHEQYF.

J is TRBJ2-5 and V is TRBV9; D unresolved. This CDR3 is 12 amino acids long. In germline, CDR1 is SGDLS, CDR2 YYNGEE. Deletions cut 3 bases from V and 3 bases from J, with 6 bases between. The CDR3 region is CASSDWEETQYF. CDR3 sequence (DNA): TGTGCCAGCAGCGACTGGGAAGAGACCCAGTACTTC.

This chain connects TRBV4-1 to TRBJ2-7; the match to TRBD1 covers 9 bases. CDR3 length equals 15 residues. CDR1 and CDR2 (germline): MGHRA, YSYEKL. The trim removed 3 bases at V and 5 bases at J, leaving 8 bases unmatched. CDR3 sequence reads: CASSHSGTGKHEQYF. The CDR3 region has the DNA TGCGCCAGCAGCCACTCCGGGACAGGGAAACACGAGCAGTACTTC.

V gene TRBV4-3 combines with J gene TRBJ2-3; TRBD2 aligns across 10 bases. The germline gives CDR1 LGHNA, CDR2 YSLEER. V shed 1 base, J shed 2 bases, and the junction held 3 bases outside the gene matches. This CDR3 comprises 16 residues. CDR3 region: CASSQALAGSTDTQYF. The CDR3 nucleotides are TGCGCCAGCAGCCAAGCACTAGCGGGATCCACAGATACGCAGTATTTT.

V gene TRBV2 combines with J gene TRBJ2-2; a possible D gene is TRBD1 (5 bases). Germline loops: CDR1 SNHLY, CDR2 FYNNEI. This CDR3 contains 15 residues. V was trimmed by 1 base and J by 7 bases, leaving 13 bases between them. The CDR3 DNA is TGTGCCAGCAGTGAAGAACTGTGGGGCGTCGGGGAGCTGTTTTTT. The encoded protein is CASSEELWGVGELFF.